This passage covers 20 T cell receptor beta chains from one sample sequenced in a study of T cell responses to AZD1222 COVID-19 vaccine. This table comes from immunoSEQ multiplex PCR, and its TCRdb copy is limited to in-frame clones, with some not included. The table lists 200,000 or so clones, 93% of them singletons. The specimen was peripheral blood, collected 28 days after the second AZD1222 dose. The receptors were sampled from an adult who received the AZD1222 COVID-19 vaccine.

This clone was detected only once. J is TRBJ1-3 and V is TRBV10-3, with 8 bases identical to TRBD1. Germline lookup yields CDR1 ENHRY and CDR2 SYGVKD. Trimming at V came to 3 bases and at J to 2 bases, leaving 6 bases not matched to a gene. CDR3 length: 16 residues. CDR3 nucleotide sequence: TGTGCCATCAGTGAAGAGGTCAGGGGGCCTGGAAACACCATATATTTT. Translating it yields CAISEEVRGPGNTIYF.

The rearrangement links TRBV6-5 to TRBJ2-5, with a tentative D call TRBD1 (6 bases). Germline V CDR1 and CDR2: MNHEY, SVGAGI. The CDR3 totals 12 residues. The germline V and J ends were trimmed by 8 bases and 6 bases, with 13 bases remaining between them. This CDR3 is CASSTDSQTQYF. DNA of the CDR3: TGTGCCAGCTCTACGGACAGTCAGACCCAGTACTTC.

V is TRBV7-2 and J is TRBJ1-5, with D tentatively TRBD1 (6 bases). There are 15 residues in the CDR3. CDR1 is SGHTA and CDR2 is FQGNSA in the germline V gene. Trimming shortened V by 5 bases and J by 4 bases, and 15 bases separated the two germline ends. CDR3 in amino acids: CASSLTTQGNQPQHF. As DNA, the CDR3 is TGTGCCAGCAGCCTTACCACCCAGGGGAATCAGCCCCAGCATTTT.

This chain joins TRBV28 and TRBJ1-1; no clear D gene. V lost 5 bases and J lost 1, with 11 bases in between. The CDR3 runs to 14 residues. CDR1 is MDHEN, CDR2 SYDVKM, per germline. The CDR3 spells CASSVSYGNTEAFF. As DNA, the CDR3 is TGTGCCAGCAGTGTCTCCTACGGGAACACTGAAGCTTTCTTT.

V is TRBV27 and J is TRBJ2-1; weak D call: TRBD2 (6 bases). V lost 5 bases and J lost 4, with 12 bases in between. Germline lookup yields CDR1 MNHEY and CDR2 SMNVEV (reference sequence). The length of the CDR3 is 14 residues. The CDR3 DNA reads as TGTGCCAGCAGTCCGGGACTTTCTTACAATGAGCAGTTCTTC. Residues: CASSPGLSYNEQFF.

This chain links TRBV28 with TRBJ2-7, with 8 bases matching TRBD1. This CDR3 is built from 15 residues. The trim removed 2 bases at V and 3 bases at J, leaving 6 bases unmatched. Germline CDR1 MDHEN, CDR2 SYDVKM. The CDR3 reads CASSLAGTGDYEQYF. The CDR3 coding sequence is TGTGCCAGCAGTTTAGCGGGGACAGGAGACTACGAGCAGTACTTC.

V gene TRBV6-4 combines with J gene TRBJ2-1; 7 bases align to TRBD1. V lost 3 bases, J lost 3 bases, and 5 bases stayed unmatched. CDR3 size: 15 residues. Per the germline V gene, CDR1 is MRHNA and CDR2 is SNTAGT. The CDR3 nucleotides are TGTGCCAGCAGTGAGGGACAGTCCGACTACAATGAGCAGTTCTTC. Translation gives CASSEGQSDYNEQFF.

J is TRBJ1-1 and V is TRBV7-9; TRBD1 might be the D (6 bases). The V end lost 5 bases, the J end lost 3 bases, and 10 bases lay between the germline ends. CDR3 size: 13 residues. The germline CDR1 and CDR2 sequences are SEHNR and FQNEAQ (reference sequence). The CDR3, as DNA: TGTGCCAGCAGCCTGGGACAACACACTGAAGCTTTCTTT. It encodes CASSLGQHTEAFF. The complete variable domain, with remaining parts taken from reference TRBV7-9 and TRBJ1-1, reads DTGVSQNPRHKITKRGQNVTFRCDPISEHNRLYWYRQTLGQGPEFLTYFQNEAQLEKSRLLSDRFSAERPKGSFSTLEIQRTEQGDSAMYLCASSLGQHTEAFFGQGTRLTVV.

The rearrangement uses TRBV7-9 and TRBJ1-3; no definite D call. Trimming stripped 5 bases from V and 2 bases from J, with 10 bases between. Per the germline V gene, CDR1 is SEHNR and CDR2 is FQNEAQ (reference sequence). The CDR3 runs 14 residues. In nucleotides, the CDR3 is TGTGCCAGCAGCATAGACGGTGCTGGAAACACCATATATTTT. Protein sequence: CASSIDGAGNTIYF.

The chain employs TRBV2 and TRBJ1-5; weak D call: TRBD1 (6 bases). The CDR3 covers 16 residues. Germline V gene lookup returns CDR1 SNHLY and CDR2 FYNNEI. Deletions cut 7 bases from V and 6 bases from J, with 22 bases between. CDR3 residues: CASNRQGRNGGQPQHF. CDR3 nucleotides: TGTGCCAGCAACCGTCAGGGGCGTAATGGGGGTCAGCCCCAGCATTTT.

The genes are TRBV6-5 and TRBJ1-2, with D uncertain. The CDR3 spans 15 residues. Germline assignment: CDR1 MNHEY and CDR2 SVGAGI. Trimming cost V 7 bases and J 0 bases, with 15 bases left between them. The CDR3 here is CASIARPVPNYGYTF. The CDR3 nucleotides read TGTGCCAGCATTGCCAGACCGGTACCTAACTATGGCTACACCTTC.

The rearrangement uses TRBV10-3 and TRBJ1-5; TRBD1 matches at 7 bases. V dropped 2 bases and J dropped 5; count of bases not matched to a gene: 12. This CDR3 spans 17 amino acids. The V gene's germline CDR1 is ENHRY and CDR2 SYGVKD. The CDR3 protein is CAISETETGLSYQPQHF. The CDR3 bases are TGTGCCATCAGTGAGACCGAGACAGGGTTGAGCTATCAGCCCCAGCATTTT.

This chain joins TRBV6-5 and TRBJ1-3, with TRBD1 matching 7 bases. The length of the CDR3 is 15 residues. The J segment lost 2 bases and the V segment lost 0 bases, leaving 1 base of the junction unmatched. The germline CDR1 and CDR2 sequences are MNHEY and SVGAGI. The CDR3 nucleotides are TGTGCCAGCAGTTACTCGACAGGGCCTGGAAACACCATATATTTT. It encodes CASSYSTGPGNTIYF.

V is TRBV28 and J is TRBJ1-5; D unresolved. The CDR3 has 15 amino acids. The ends were cut back, 5 bases at V and 7 bases at J, with 18 bases in the middle. Germline values: CDR1 MDHEN, CDR2 SYDVKM. Written as DNA, the CDR3 is TGTGCCAGCAGTCCCCCGGGCCCCATAGGGCAGCCCCAGCATTTT. This translates into CASSPPGPIGQPQHF. The whole variable domain, remainder taken from reference TRBV28 and TRBJ1-5, is DVKVTQSSRYLVKRTGEKVFLECVQDMDHENMFWYRQDPGLGLRLIYFSYDVKMKEKGDIPEGYSVSREKKERFSLILESASTNQTSMYLCASSPPGPIGQPQHFGDGTRLSIL.

This sequence joins TRBV24-1 and TRBJ2-3, with 9 positions matching TRBD2. This CDR3 contains 16 residues. The V segment lost 3 bases and the J segment 4 bases; nucleotides outside the gene matches: 7. Germline V gene data show CDR1 as KGHDR and CDR2 as SFDVKD. The CDR3 is CATSDRAGGYPDTQYF. The DNA of the CDR3 is TGTGCCACCAGTGATCGGGCGGGGGGGTACCCAGATACGCAGTATTTT.

This chain uses TRBV27 with TRBJ2-3; D remains ambiguous. V was shortened by 0 bases and J by 0 bases, with 7 bases between the two germline ends. Germline lookup yields CDR1 MNHEY and CDR2 SMNVEV (reference sequence). The CDR3 sequence is 15 residues long. CDR3 coding DNA: TGTGCCAGCAGTTTATCGCCCATTAGCACAGATACGCAGTATTTT. Its protein product is CASSLSPISTDTQYF.

The genes are TRBV7-3 and TRBJ1-1; D ambiguous. V lost 2 bases, J lost 4 bases, and 8 bases lay in between. The CDR3 is made up of 13 amino acids. CDR1 and CDR2 (germline): SGHTA, FQGTGA. CDR3 protein: CASSLRASTEAFF. The DNA for the CDR3 is TGTGCCAGCAGCTTACGGGCTAGCACTGAAGCTTTCTTT.

In the case of this clone: At the DNA level, this CDR3 is encoded by other sequences in the same sample as well. The J gene is TRBJ1-3, the V gene TRBV2; no clear D gene. Germline V gene lookup returns CDR1 SNHLY and CDR2 FYNNEI. The V end was cut by 1 base, the J end by 0 bases, with 4 bases between. This CDR3 is built from 14 residues. The CDR3 here is CASSEGSSGNTIYF. The CDR3 nucleotides are TGTGCCAGCAGTGAAGGCAGCTCTGGAAACACCATATATTTT.

This chain's CDR3 is CAISNGGGYTF. The CDR3 DNA follows: TGTGCCATCAGTAATGGCGGTGGCTACACCTTC. The J gene is TRBJ1-2, the V gene TRBV10-3; no clear D. Germline CDR1 and CDR2: ENHRY and SYGVKD. This CDR3 region has 11 residues. The V end lost 5 bases, the J end lost 7 bases, and 8 bases lay between the germline ends.

The rearrangement links TRBV19 to TRBJ1-1; the D gene is possibly TRBD1 (5 bases). CDR1 is LNHDA and CDR2 is SQIVND in the germline V gene (reference sequence). The CDR3 runs 13 residues. V lost 7 bases to trimming and J lost 2 bases, with 11 bases between them. DNA for the CDR3: TGTGCCAGTACCCCCCGGGGCAACACTGAAGCTTTCTTT. Translating gives CASTPRGNTEAFF.